This TCR beta chain came from a study of CD8+ T cells in alopecia areata. Sample treatment: oral pan-JAK inhibitor, 5-10 mg twice daily. Cell sorting on a FACSAria was used to separate CD4+ and CD8+ T cells from the PBMCs. J gave up 4 bases and V 6 bases, and 9 bases lay outside the gene matches. The CDR3 spans 15 residues. Germline loops: CDR1 SGHRS, CDR2 YFSETQ. Findings and limits, study-wide: In scalp samples, resident alphabeta T cells of normal skin are also sequenced.

This clone was found a few times. Its antigen remains unidentified. Sequencing relied on a cDNA template that was reverse transcribed from extracted RNA. The repertoire was sequenced with immunoSEQ multiplex PCR; TCRdb's copy has only in-frame clones and lacks some. The data show about 190,000 clones, more than 55% seen once. The specimen was CD4+ T cells sorted from blood, collected at week 4, from a patient treated with tofacitinib. The clonotype was recovered from a human donor with alopecia areata. The chain couples TRBV5-1 to TRBJ2-5; 10 positions agree with TRBD1. In DNA, the CDR3 is TGCGCCAGCACCCGGGACAGGGGAGTATTAGAGACCCAGTACTTC. Translated, it gives CASTRDRGVLETQYF.